The present T cell receptor beta chain was sequenced within a study of CD8 T cells in Susac syndrome. A single count supports this clonotype. This CDR3 spans 14 amino acids. Germline-derived CDR1 and CDR2 are KGHSH and LQKENI. V gave up 1 base and J gave up 10 bases; unmatched junction bases: 8. The RNA input was 0.5 to 1 ug, and it was reverse transcribed with random hexamers. In TCRdb, the immunoSEQ multiplex PCR reads were re-called with MiXCR into one record per CDR3 protein. The table shows over 350,000 distinct CDR3 sequences, with 85% to 90% occurring only once. The rearrangement uses TRBV18 and TRBJ1-1; 8 nucleotides match TRBD1. Sample: CD8+ T cells from PBMCs. The receptor comes from a human donor with multiple sclerosis. The CDR3 protein is CASSPLRQGRVAFF. CDR3 DNA sequence: TGTGCCAGCTCACCACTTAGACAGGGGAGAGTAGCTTTCTTT.